The rows below give T cell receptor beta chains drawn from one sample of a study of blood T cells in healthy people across ages. From the 5' RACE reads, TCRdb called clonotypes with MiXCR, one entry per CDR3 protein. The sample records around 1,500,000 distinct CDR3 sequences, 42% being singletons. Sequencing used blood. These TCRs come from a woman aged 18-30 years in good health. CDR3s leave out the opening cysteine and the closing phenylalanine or tryptophan. Each record gives: V gene, J gene, D gene, CDR3 protein. The D gene is left open where the match is weak.

v_call: TRBV2
j_call: TRBJ2-1
d_call: TRBD1
cdr3_aa: ASSTQGGAYNEQF

v_call: TRBV7-9
j_call: TRBJ1-2
d_call: TRBD1
cdr3_aa: ANSQGTGIGYGYT

v_call: TRBV10-3
j_call: TRBJ2-7
d_call: TRBD2
cdr3_aa: AISQGIAGGLYNEQY

v_call: TRBV20-1
j_call: TRBJ2-1
d_call: TRBD2
cdr3_aa: SASSPGLAVTKQF

v_call: TRBV12-3/TRBV12-4
j_call: TRBJ1-6
d_call: NA
cdr3_aa: ASSLRDGDQSHNSPLH

v_call: TRBV13
j_call: NA
d_call: TRBD1
cdr3_aa: ASGQGAYPYEQY

v_call: TRBV20-1
j_call: TRBJ2-3
d_call: NA
cdr3_aa: SARPRPDTQY

v_call: TRBV10-1
j_call: TRBJ2-3
d_call: TRBD2
cdr3_aa: ASSRGTSGRGNLADTQY

v_call: TRBV7-9
j_call: TRBJ2-3
d_call: NA
cdr3_aa: ASSFVTDTQY

v_call: TRBV5-1
j_call: TRBJ2-5
d_call: TRBD1
cdr3_aa: ASSTVQGREQY

v_call: TRBV24-1
j_call: TRBJ1-5
d_call: NA
cdr3_aa: ATSAGAGVGNQPQH

v_call: TRBV25-1
j_call: TRBJ2-5
d_call: NA
cdr3_aa: ASSDQTPAAY

v_call: TRBV12-3/TRBV12-4
j_call: TRBJ2-1
d_call: NA
cdr3_aa: ASSLGPPYNQQF

v_call: TRBV20-1
j_call: TRBJ2-7
d_call: NA
cdr3_aa: SARAGLTYEQY

v_call: TRBV5-1
j_call: TRBJ2-7
d_call: TRBD1
cdr3_aa: ASSLDGGTGHEQY

v_call: TRBV7-6
j_call: NA
d_call: NA
cdr3_aa: ASSPRVSDEQY

v_call: TRBV5-6
j_call: TRBJ1-2
d_call: TRBD1
cdr3_aa: ASSGGTVGYGYT

v_call: TRBV28
j_call: TRBJ2-1
d_call: NA
cdr3_aa: ASTLSWNEQF

v_call: TRBV10-3
j_call: TRBJ2-1
d_call: NA
cdr3_aa: AISAPGEETQF

v_call: TRBV29-1
j_call: TRBJ2-1
d_call: NA
cdr3_aa: SVVPPAASYNEQF

v_call: TRBV11-3
j_call: TRBJ2-3
d_call: NA
cdr3_aa: ASSPQGATSTDTQY

v_call: TRBV6-1
j_call: TRBJ1-2
d_call: NA
cdr3_aa: ASPNGRGAGYGYT

v_call: TRBV6-5
j_call: TRBJ2-1
d_call: TRBD1
cdr3_aa: ASSYYRTGGTYNEQY

v_call: TRBV29-1
j_call: TRBJ2-3
d_call: NA
cdr3_aa: SVLTRGAFPKPPDTQY

v_call: TRBV12-3/TRBV12-4
j_call: TRBJ1-2
d_call: NA
cdr3_aa: ASSKNREGTNYGYT

v_call: TRBV7-9
j_call: TRBJ2-5
d_call: NA
cdr3_aa: ASSSPRGRETQY

v_call: TRBV7-2
j_call: TRBJ2-5
d_call: NA
cdr3_aa: ASSPGGRPQETQY

v_call: TRBV6-5
j_call: TRBJ2-1
d_call: TRBD2
cdr3_aa: ASSNLGGGYNEQF

v_call: TRBV12-3/TRBV12-4
j_call: TRBJ2-3
d_call: NA
cdr3_aa: ASSSVRVGGRTDTQY

v_call: TRBV5-1
j_call: TRBJ2-6
d_call: TRBD2
cdr3_aa: ASSLIAGGSSGANVLT

v_call: TRBV10-3
j_call: TRBJ2-7
d_call: NA
cdr3_aa: AISDGMVEQY

v_call: TRBV20-1
j_call: TRBJ1-5
d_call: TRBD1
cdr3_aa: SVIDRGYSNQPQH

v_call: TRBV20-1
j_call: TRBJ2-7
d_call: NA
cdr3_aa: SAPGETSYEQY

v_call: TRBV11-2
j_call: TRBJ1-1
d_call: TRBD1
cdr3_aa: ASSPWFKPGGENTEAF